This TCR beta chain was profiled in a study of cytomegalovirus exposure and HLA in healthy donors. General observations from the study: V segments that were indistinguishable, TRBV6-2 and TRBV6-3 among them, were omitted from analysis. In a later analysis, parvovirus B19, influenza, CMV and Epstein-Barr virus appeared linked to several top co-occurrence clusters. Some public TCRs appeared in many individuals, while most sequences were rare.

With regard to this clone: Its antigen remains unknown.

60 Vbeta and 13 Jbeta primers were used in PCR. Produced via immunoSEQ multiplex PCR; TCRdb's table is partial and in-frame only. This table has about 160,000 clones, approximately 78% appearing once. Germline CDR1 and CDR2: MNHEY and SVGAGI. This CDR3 is 15 amino acids long. J lost 3 bases, V lost 2 bases, and 2 bases had no gene match. At sampling all donors were nominally healthy, likely with unrecorded immune exposures. V usage is TRBV6-5 and J usage is TRBJ2-3; 10 nucleotides align to TRBD2. This sequence was found in a girl aged 2 to 9 in good health and CMV-seropositive. Sequencing input: PBMCs. As DNA, the CDR3 is TGTGCCAGCAGTTACGTACTAGCGGGGACAGATACGCAGTATTTT. Translating gives CASSYVLAGTDTQYF.